This T cell receptor (beta chain) derives from a study of T cell repertoires in cytomegalovirus infection (dated by TCRdb to the late 2010s). Turning to the overall study: Donor HLA type was relevant to the analysis, because carriage of CMV infection together with the matching HLA type was indicated by public TCR beta signatures. What the research found in general, with its limitations: In both this cohort and an independent roughly 350-donor cohort, the cumulative frequency of public TCR beta family members distinguished carriers of CMV infection plus the relevant HLA type. The ex vivo response was dominated by HLA-C-restricted CMV-specific TCR beta clonotypes, and the single most frequent clonotype in two of eight donors was supplied by these HLA-C-restricted clonotypes.

For sequencing, an Illumina HiSeq 1500 was employed. TCRdb reanalyzed the raw reads on its own, using fastp at Q25 for trimming and MiXCR for clone calling, and kept in-frame beta chains. A single entry per CDR3 protein holds the most common genes and DNA from its merged rows. Counted in this sample were 150,000 to 200,000 distinct CDR3 sequences; roughly a fifth of them appeared once. The ten largest clones represent about 2.9% of the sample. A word on this clonotype: Its antigen is unknown. The record has no base qualities; no much larger clone is one base away.

The CDR3 runs 14 residues from the cysteine to the phenylalanine. The only DNA kept is the CDR3, 42 bases in frame from the first base. V is cut by 7 bases and J by 2 bases, and the space between the germline ends is 14 bases. CDR1 and CDR2 are drawn from the germline V gene: MDHEN, SYDVKM. The receptor comes from a human donor in good health (CMV status not recorded). Some clones in this sample may be carry-over from other donors' samples. This receptor chain uses TRBV28 and TRBJ1-2; perhaps TRBD1 is the D gene, with 5 bases matching. The sequencing sample was made of PBMCs. The bases are TGTGCCAGCACCTCGCGCCGGGGGAACTATGGCTACACCTTC. Its translation is CASTSRRGNYGYTF.